One sample yielded the 14 T cell receptor beta chains listed below, sequenced in a study of cytomegalovirus exposure and HLA in healthy donors. The PCR had 60 Vbeta and 13 Jbeta primers. Libraries were prepared by immunoSEQ multiplex PCR; TCRdb keeps only in-frame clonotypes and omits some of them. The table shows 200,000 to 250,000 clones, with approximately 68% occurring only once. The sample comprised PBMCs. The receptor set was obtained from a woman under 40 in good health and CMV-seronegative.

This chain uses TRBV11-1 with TRBJ1-1; no clear D. From germline, CDR1 is SGHAT and CDR2 FQDESV (reference sequence). The CDR3 extends over 13 amino acids. Deletions cut 2 bases from V and 4 bases from J, with 8 bases between. The DNA of the CDR3 is TGTGCCAGCAGCTTATCCGGGGTCACTGAAGCTTTCTTT. Protein: CASSLSGVTEAFF.

This clone came up once. The V call is TRBV5-4, the J call TRBJ1-6, with 8 bases that match TRBD1. CDR1 and CDR2 from the germline V gene are SGHNT and YYREEE (reference sequence). The V and J ends lost 7 bases and 7 bases, in that order; junction bases with no gene match: 10. The CDR3 sequence is 15 residues long. CDR3 protein: CASRAGQGANSPLHF. CDR3 nucleotides: TGTGCCAGCCGCGCTGGACAGGGTGCAAATTCACCCCTCCACTTT.

The rearrangement links TRBV30 to TRBJ1-3; no reliable D call. Germline CDR1 and CDR2: GTSNPN and SVGIG (reference sequence). Trimming pared 0 bases from V and 2 bases from J, leaving 11 bases between. There are 15 residues in the CDR3. CDR3 sequence reads: CAWSVFRGTGNTIYF. CDR3 in DNA: TGTGCCTGGAGTGTATTCAGAGGAACTGGAAACACCATATATTTT.

V usage is TRBV30 and J usage is TRBJ2-2; TRBD2 is a possible D gene (6 bases). Germline assignment: CDR1 GTSNPN and CDR2 SVGIG (reference sequence). Trimming stripped 2 bases from V and 5 bases from J, with 9 bases between. The CDR3 consists of 13 residues. The CDR3: CAWSFRGTGELFF. CDR3 nucleotides: TGTGCCTGGAGTTTTCGGGGGACCGGGGAGCTGTTTTTT.

The chain has TRBV21-1 and TRBJ2-1; TRBD1, the table's D call, lacks a check against the DNA. TRBV21-1 is shown as a pseudogene. There are 19 residues in the CDR3. The CDR3 coding sequence is TGTGCCAGCAGCCGCCGGGGACAGGGGGCCCCGAGCTCCTACAATGAGCAGTTCTTC. This encodes CASSRRGQGAPSSYNEQFF.

The CDR3: CAWRDINEQFF. The CDR3 DNA reads as TGTGCCTGGAGAGACATCAATGAGCAGTTCTTC. This chain uses TRBV30 with TRBJ2-1; D gene ambiguous. CDR3 length: 11 amino acids. Germline CDR1 and CDR2: GTSNPN and SVGIG (reference sequence). The V and J ends lost 3 bases and 6 bases respectively, with 6 bases between them.

The V call is TRBV11-2, the J call TRBJ1-3, with 9 nucleotides matching TRBD1. CDR3 length: 16 residues. The germline CDR1 and CDR2 sequences are SGHAT and FQNNGV. The ends lost 2 bases at V and 7 bases at J; junction bases unmatched: 9. The CDR3 loop is CASSLWDRDRENTIYF. The CDR3 DNA is TGTGCCAGCAGCTTATGGGACCGGGACAGGGAGAACACCATATATTTT.

The rearrangement links TRBV6-5 to TRBJ1-1; TRBD1 might be the D (6 bases). Trimming removed 6 bases from V and 2 bases from J, with 16 bases in between. The CDR3 totals 15 residues. Germline CDR1 MNHEY, CDR2 SVGAGI. The CDR3 sequence is CASRVNRVVNTEAFF. DNA for the CDR3: TGTGCCAGCAGAGTAAACAGGGTCGTTAACACTGAAGCTTTCTTT.

The chain employs TRBV15 and TRBJ2-5; 14 bases agree with TRBD2. The V and J ends lost 4 bases and 5 bases, in that order; junction bases with no gene match: 18. Germline V gives CDR1 LNHNV, CDR2 YYDKDF (reference sequence). This CDR3 is 20 amino acids long. The CDR3 DNA is TGTGCCACCAGCACAACCCTCGGGACTAGCGGGGGTATTGAGCGGGAGACCCAGTACTTC. Translating it yields CATSTTLGTSGGIERETQYF.

The rearrangement uses TRBV6-5 and TRBJ2-7; tentative D call: TRBD2 (5 bases). Germline V gene sequence: CDR1 MNHEY, CDR2 SVGAGI. This CDR3 is 12 amino acids long. V dropped 6 bases and J dropped 0 bases, with 6 bases sitting between them. CDR3 protein: CASRGLSYEQYF. The CDR3 DNA reads as TGTGCCAGCAGAGGACTCTCCTACGAGCAGTACTTC.

This chain connects TRBV18 to TRBJ1-1, with a weak D call TRBD1 (5 bases). The germline CDR1 and CDR2 sequences are KGHSH and LQKENI. Trimming stripped 4 bases from V and 1 base from J, with 10 bases between. This CDR3 is built from 14 residues. The CDR3, as DNA: TGTGCCAGCTCACAGCTTGACAGGAACACTGAAGCTTTCTTT. It codes for CASSQLDRNTEAFF. Combining the CDR3 with reference TRBV18 and TRBJ1-1 gives the whole variable domain NAGVMQNPRHLVRRRGQEARLRCSPMKGHSHVYWYRQLPEEGLKFMVYLQKENIIDESGMPKERFSAEFPKEGPSILRIQQVVRGDSAAYFCASSQLDRNTEAFFGQGTRLTVV.

The chain recombines TRBV5-6 with TRBJ2-6, with a weak D call TRBD1 (5 bases). V lost 4 bases to trimming and J lost 0 bases, with 17 bases between them. The CDR3 runs 18 residues. CDR1 is SGHDT, CDR2 YYEEEE, per germline. The CDR3 DNA sequence: TGTGCCAGCAGCCCGACTGTGGGGCCCTTCTCTGGGGCCAACGTCCTGACTTTC. It translates to CASSPTVGPFSGANVLTF.

The chain combines TRBV27 with TRBJ1-1; no clear D. Germline assignment: CDR1 MNHEY and CDR2 SMNVEV (reference sequence). The CDR3 has 14 residues. With 3 bases removed from V and 4 bases from J, the gap between germline ends came to 12 bases. The CDR3: CASSFGEKGTEAFF. CDR3 coding DNA: TGTGCCAGCAGTTTCGGGGAGAAGGGCACTGAAGCTTTCTTT.

This chain joins TRBV6-1 and TRBJ1-2; 7 positions match TRBD1. CDR1 and CDR2 from the germline V gene are MNHNS and SASEGT. The CDR3 sequence is 13 residues long. With V trimmed by 8 bases and J by 6 bases, 9 bases remained unmatched. This chain's CDR3 is CASPGQNVDGYTF. The DNA for the CDR3 is TGTGCCAGCCCGGGACAGAATGTGGATGGCTACACCTTC.